The clone carrying this TCR beta chain turned up a few times. Its antigen remains unidentified. The primer mix had 60 Vbeta and 13 Jbeta primers. TCRdb's copy holds only in-frame clones and misses some; the assay was immunoSEQ multiplex PCR. The sample has 82,000 or so clones, 9.5% to 13% seen once; the top ten hold almost 25%. This entry comes from a study of cytomegalovirus exposure and HLA in healthy donors. General study results and limits: Most TCR sequences were seen very rarely across donors, but some public TCRs occurred in many. The investigators catalogued 160 or so TCR beta chains as cytomegalovirus-associated. The productive fraction for most TCR beta V segments was about 90% or about 30% in an earlier analysis.

V was clipped by 0 bases and J by 3 bases; unmatched bases: 8. The CDR3 spans 16 residues. CDR1 and CDR2 (germline): MNHEY, SVGAGI. The sample consisted of PBMCs. The genes are TRBV6-5 and TRBJ2-7, with 7 bases that match TRBD2. This receptor was taken from a man between 60 and 70 years old in good health and CMV-seropositive. For the CDR3, the DNA is TGTGCCAGCAGTTACTCAGCGATAAGCGGGAACTACGAGCAGTACTTC. The encoded protein is CASSYSAISGNYEQYF.